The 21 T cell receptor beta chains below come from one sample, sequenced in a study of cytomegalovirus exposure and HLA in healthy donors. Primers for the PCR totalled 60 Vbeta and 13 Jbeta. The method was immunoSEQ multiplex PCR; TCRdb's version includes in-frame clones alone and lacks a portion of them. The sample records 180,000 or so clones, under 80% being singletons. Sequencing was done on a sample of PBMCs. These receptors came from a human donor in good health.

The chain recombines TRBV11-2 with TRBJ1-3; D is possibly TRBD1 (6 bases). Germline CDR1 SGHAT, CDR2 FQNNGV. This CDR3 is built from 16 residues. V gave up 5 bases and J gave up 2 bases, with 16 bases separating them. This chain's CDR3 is CASSPRQAAPGNTIYF. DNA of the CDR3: TGTGCCAGCAGCCCCCGACAGGCGGCCCCTGGAAACACCATATATTTT. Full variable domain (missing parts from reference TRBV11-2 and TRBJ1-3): EAGVAQSPRYKIIEKRQSVAFWCNPISGHATLYWYQQILGQGPKLLIQFQNNGVVDDSQLPKDRFSAERLKGVDSTLKIQPAKLEDSAVYLCASSPRQAAPGNTIYFGEGSWLTVV.

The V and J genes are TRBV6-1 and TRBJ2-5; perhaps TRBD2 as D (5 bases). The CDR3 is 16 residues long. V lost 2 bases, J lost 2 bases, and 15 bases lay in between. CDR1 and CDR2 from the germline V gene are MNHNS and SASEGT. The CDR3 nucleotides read TGTGCCAGCAGTGAAAGTAGGGCCTCGGGGCAAGAGACCCAGTACTTC. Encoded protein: CASSESRASGQETQYF.

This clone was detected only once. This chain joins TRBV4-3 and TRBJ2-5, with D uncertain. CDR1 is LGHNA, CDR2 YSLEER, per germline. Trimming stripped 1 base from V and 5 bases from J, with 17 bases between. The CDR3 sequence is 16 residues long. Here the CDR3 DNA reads TGCGCCAGCAGCCAAGGTTCGGCAGAGGCTGTGGAGACCCAGTACTTC. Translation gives CASSQGSAEAVETQYF.

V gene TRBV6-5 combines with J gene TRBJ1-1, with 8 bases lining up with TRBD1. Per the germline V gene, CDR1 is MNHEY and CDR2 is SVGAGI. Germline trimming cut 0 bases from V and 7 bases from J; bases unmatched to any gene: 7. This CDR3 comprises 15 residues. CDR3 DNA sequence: TGTGCCAGCAGTTACTCGGGGCAGGGGGCGGGTGAAGCTTTCTTT. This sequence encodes CASSYSGQGAGEAFF.

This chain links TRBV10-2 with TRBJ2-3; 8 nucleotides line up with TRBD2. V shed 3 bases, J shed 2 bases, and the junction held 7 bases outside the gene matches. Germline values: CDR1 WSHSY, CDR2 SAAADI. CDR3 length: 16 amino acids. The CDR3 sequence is CASSDLDSGVTDTQYF. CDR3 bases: TGCGCCAGCAGTGACCTCGATAGCGGGGTCACAGATACGCAGTATTTT.

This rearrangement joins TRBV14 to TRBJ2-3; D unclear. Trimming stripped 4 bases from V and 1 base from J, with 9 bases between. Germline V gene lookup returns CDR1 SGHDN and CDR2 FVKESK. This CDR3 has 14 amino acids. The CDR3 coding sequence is TGTGCCAGCAGCCGCTTCTCAGGCACAGATACGCAGTATTTT. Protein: CASSRFSGTDTQYF.

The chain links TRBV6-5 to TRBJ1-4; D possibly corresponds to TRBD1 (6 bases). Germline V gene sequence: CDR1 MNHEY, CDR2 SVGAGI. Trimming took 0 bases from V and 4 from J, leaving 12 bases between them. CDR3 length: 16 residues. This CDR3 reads CASSYSSGEFNEKLFF. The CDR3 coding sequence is TGTGCCAGCAGTTACTCGTCAGGGGAATTTAATGAAAAACTGTTTTTT.

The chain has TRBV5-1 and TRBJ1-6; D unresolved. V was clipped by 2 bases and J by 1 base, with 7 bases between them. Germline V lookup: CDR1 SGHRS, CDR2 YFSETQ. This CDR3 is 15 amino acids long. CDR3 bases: TGCGCCAGCAGCTTAGGGAGGTCCTATAATTCACCCCTCCACTTT. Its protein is CASSLGRSYNSPLHF.

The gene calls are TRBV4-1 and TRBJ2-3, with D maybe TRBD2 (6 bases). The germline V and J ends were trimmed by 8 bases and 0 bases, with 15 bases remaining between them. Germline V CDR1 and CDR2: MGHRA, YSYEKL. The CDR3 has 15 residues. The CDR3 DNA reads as TGCGCCAGCGCTCTACGGGGACTCAGCACAGATACGCAGTATTTT. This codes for CASALRGLSTDTQYF.

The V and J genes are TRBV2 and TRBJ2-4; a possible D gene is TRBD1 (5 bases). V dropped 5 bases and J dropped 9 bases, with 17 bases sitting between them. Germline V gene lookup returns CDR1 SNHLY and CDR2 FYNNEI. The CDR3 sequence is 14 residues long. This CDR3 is CASSRTGQGPIQYF. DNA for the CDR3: TGTGCCAGCAGTCGTACCGGCCAGGGTCCCATTCAGTACTTC.

The CDR3 loop is CASSLYQGSEQYF. The CDR3 DNA sequence: TGCGCCAGCAGCCTATATCAGGGGAGCGAGCAGTACTTC. The chain recombines TRBV4-1 with TRBJ2-7; tentative D call: TRBD1 (6 bases). V was pared by 4 bases and J by 6 bases, with 13 bases between. The CDR3 loop spans 13 amino acids. From germline, CDR1 is MGHRA and CDR2 YSYEKL.

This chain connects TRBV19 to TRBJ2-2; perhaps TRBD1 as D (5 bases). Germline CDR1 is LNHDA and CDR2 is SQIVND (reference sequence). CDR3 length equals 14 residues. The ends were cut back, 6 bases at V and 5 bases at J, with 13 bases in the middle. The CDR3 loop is CASSPGRVTGELFF. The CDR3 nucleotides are TGTGCCAGTAGCCCGGGCAGGGTTACCGGGGAGCTGTTTTTT. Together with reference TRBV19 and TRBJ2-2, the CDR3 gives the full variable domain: DGGITQSPKYLFRKEGQNVTLSCEQNLNHDAMYWYRQDPGQGLRLIYYSQIVNDFQKGDIAEGYSVSREKKESFPLTVTSAQKNPTAFYLCASSPGRVTGELFFGEGSRLTVL.

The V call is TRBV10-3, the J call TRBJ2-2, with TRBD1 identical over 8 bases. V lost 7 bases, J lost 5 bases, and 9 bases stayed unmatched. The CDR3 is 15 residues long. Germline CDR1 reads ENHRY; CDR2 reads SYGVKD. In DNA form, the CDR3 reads TGTGCCATCAAAGGGACAGGTCGCCTAACCGGGGAGCTGTTTTTT. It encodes CAIKGTGRLTGELFF.

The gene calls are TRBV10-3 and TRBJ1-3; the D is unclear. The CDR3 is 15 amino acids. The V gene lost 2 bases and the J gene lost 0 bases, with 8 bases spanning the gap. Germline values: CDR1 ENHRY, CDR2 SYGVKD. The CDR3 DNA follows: TGTGCCATCAGTGAGGGCGAGGGCTCTGGAAACACCATATATTTT. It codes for CAISEGEGSGNTIYF.

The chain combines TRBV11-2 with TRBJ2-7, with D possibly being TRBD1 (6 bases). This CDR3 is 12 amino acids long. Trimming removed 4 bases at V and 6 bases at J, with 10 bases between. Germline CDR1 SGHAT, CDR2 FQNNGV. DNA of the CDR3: TGTGCCAGCAGCTCAACAGGGCGCGAGCAGTACTTC. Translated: CASSSTGREQYF.

CDR3 sequence reads: CASSQTRITGGDGNTIYF. The CDR3 DNA reads TGCGCCAGCAGCCAGACCCGAATTACAGGGGGCGATGGAAACACCATATATTTT. The chain uses TRBV4-1 and TRBJ1-3; 9 bases are a match to TRBD1. V was clipped by 3 bases and J by 3 bases; unmatched bases: 12. The CDR3 extends over 18 amino acids. The germline CDR1 and CDR2 sequences are MGHRA and YSYEKL.

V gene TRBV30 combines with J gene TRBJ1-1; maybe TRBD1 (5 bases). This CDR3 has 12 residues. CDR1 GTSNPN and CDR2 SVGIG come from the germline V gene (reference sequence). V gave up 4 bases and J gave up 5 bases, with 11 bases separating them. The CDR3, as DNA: TGTGCCTGGACACCTTACAGGACTGAAGCTTTCTTT. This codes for CAWTPYRTEAFF.

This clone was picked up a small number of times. The CDR3 DNA reads TGCGCCAGCAGTGGCCTAGCGAGCACAGATACGCAGTATTTT. As protein: CASSGLASTDTQYF. The rearrangement links TRBV10-1 to TRBJ2-3; the D gene is possibly TRBD2 (6 bases). The length of the CDR3 is 14 residues. Germline CDR1 WNHNN, CDR2 SYGVQD (reference sequence). V was clipped by 4 bases and J by 0 bases, with 8 bases between them.

The CDR3 region has the DNA TGTGCCAGCAGTTACGGTGGGGGGGGAAAAGAGACCCAGTACTTC. Amino acids: CASSYGGGGKETQYF. This chain joins TRBV5-4 and TRBJ2-5, with 7 bases lining up with TRBD2. The CDR3 covers 15 residues. V trimming: 5 bases; J trimming: 3 bases; junction bases outside the gene matches: 10. Germline V gene sequence: CDR1 SGHNT, CDR2 YYREEE (reference sequence).

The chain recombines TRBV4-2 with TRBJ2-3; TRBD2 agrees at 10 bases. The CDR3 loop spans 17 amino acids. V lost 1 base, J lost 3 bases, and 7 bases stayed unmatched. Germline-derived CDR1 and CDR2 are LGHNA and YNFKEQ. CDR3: CASSQVGLAGETDTQYF. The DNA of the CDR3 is TGTGCCAGCAGCCAAGTTGGGCTAGCGGGGGAAACAGATACGCAGTATTTT.

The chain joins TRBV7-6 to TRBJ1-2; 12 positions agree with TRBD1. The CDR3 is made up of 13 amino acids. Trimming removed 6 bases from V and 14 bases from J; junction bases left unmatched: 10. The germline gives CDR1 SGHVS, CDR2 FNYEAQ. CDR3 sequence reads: CASSITGTGGPTF. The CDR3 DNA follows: TGTGCCAGCAGTATAACCGGGACAGGGGGCCCAACCTTC.